This is a list of T cell receptor beta chains from one sample in a study of monozygotic twins with inflammatory bowel disease. Reanalyzing the 5' RACE reads, TCRdb keeps one entry per CDR3 protein, without DNA. Its table records about 160,000 distinct CDR3 sequences. Sequenced sample: blood. Every receptor here comes from a human donor with ulcerative colitis or Crohn's disease, or a healthy co-twin of an affected twin (not recorded which). CDR3s include the opening cysteine and the closing phenylalanine or tryptophan.

j_gene	v_gene	CDR3aa
TRBJ2-2	TRBV20-1	CSATDDSAGELFF
TRBJ2-1	TRBV4-2	CASSQLGTSGGAEQFF
TRBJ1-1	TRBV20-1	CSARDNSRTTEAFF
TRBJ1-6	TRBV20-1	CSASPYLSSYNSPLHF
TRBJ1-5	TRBV12-5	CASGFQGYSNQPQHF
TRBJ1-1	TRBV20-1	CSASRADAEAFF
TRBJ2-2	TRBV7-8	CASSLAAISGTGELFF
TRBJ2-2	TRBV5-6	CASSRAGGLGTGELFF
TRBJ2-3	TRBV20-1	CSAQRAGGIRDTQYF
TRBJ1-3	TRBV7-9	CASSLAKVSGNTIYF
TRBJ2-3	TRBV10-3	CAISEGAGTDTQYF
TRBJ1-2	TRBV20-1	CSSIGAGGSGYTF
TRBJ2-7	TRBV7-3	CASSPIGGASSYEQYF
TRBJ2-2	TRBV3-1	CASNRGAGELFF
TRBJ1-1	TRBV12-3/TRBV12-4	CASSFSLNTEAFF
TRBJ1-3	TRBV4-1	CASSPRGVDRPSGNTIYF
TRBJ2-4	TRBV4-2	CASSPGSGAKNIQYF
TRBJ2-2	TRBV7-9	CAGSLRLSANTGELFF
TRBJ2-1	TRBV6-1	CASSGISGGEQFF
TRBJ2-6	TRBV20-1	CSAPRGSGANVLTF
TRBJ2-1	TRBV5-6	CASSRGTDRAPSSYNEQFF
TRBJ1-5	TRBV19	CASSVIRSNQPQHF
TRBJ2-7	TRBV15	CATSRAGGLYSYEQYF
TRBJ2-5	TRBV20-1	CSARHISGGETQYF
TRBJ2-7	TRBV7-2	CASKAGTGNYEQYF
TRBJ2-2	TRBV6-5	CASSYSASANTGELFF
TRBJ2-1	TRBV5-4	CASNPRDRHNEQFF
TRBJ2-1	TRBV2	CASALHNEQFF
TRBJ1-1	TRBV3-1	CASSPAVYTEAFF
TRBJ1-1	TRBV2	CASSDQANTEAFF
TRBJ2-3	TRBV20-1	CSFTTTQFGLNPVDTQYF
TRBJ2-1	TRBV7-9	CASSLGTFNNEQFF
TRBJ1-1	TRBV30	CAWKGLGMNTEAFF
TRBJ2-3	TRBV28	CASSLVRAGDDTQYF
TRBJ1-4	TRBV5-1	CASKEGNEKLFF
TRBJ1-5	TRBV6-1	CASSRGVRGSNQPQHF
TRBJ2-7	TRBV2	CASSEAVRGYEQYF
TRBJ2-1	TRBV27	CASSGTSGGVNEQFF
TRBJ2-1	TRBV7-8	CASSLLAENYNEQFF
TRBJ1-6	TRBV5-1	CASSLLPTSPLHF
TRBJ2-1	TRBV5-1	CASSSTGTSGYNEQFF
TRBJ1-6	TRBV20-1	CSSRQDLSSYNSPLHF
TRBJ2-3	TRBV11-3	CASSSPRLTQDTQYF
TRBJ2-7	TRBV18	CASSGTGSGYYEQYF
TRBJ2-7	TRBV19	CPSSIKGSHSYEQYF
TRBJ2-1	TRBV20-1	CSARTRNQGPRYNEQFF
TRBJ1-1	TRBV7-8	CASTPLSVHTEAFF
TRBJ2-7	TRBV2	CASRLEGRACEQYF
TRBJ2-1	TRBV18	CASSPPVAGVYNEQFF
TRBJ2-3	TRBV6-5	CASSYSGGRETDTQYF
TRBJ2-7	TRBV5-1	CASSSKPRDRGEYF
TRBJ2-5	TRBV30	CAWSWSVQETQYF
TRBJ2-5	TRBV7-9	CASSPLTRSTETQYF
TRBJ2-2	TRBV7-9	CASSPMDREAGELFF
TRBJ2-7	TRBV7-2	CASSPRGGLYEQYF
TRBJ2-7	TRBV12-5	CASGLPQGYEQYF
TRBJ2-1	TRBV15	CATSRPPACLNEQFF
TRBJ2-1	TRBV9	CASSARLTSGRSYNEQFF